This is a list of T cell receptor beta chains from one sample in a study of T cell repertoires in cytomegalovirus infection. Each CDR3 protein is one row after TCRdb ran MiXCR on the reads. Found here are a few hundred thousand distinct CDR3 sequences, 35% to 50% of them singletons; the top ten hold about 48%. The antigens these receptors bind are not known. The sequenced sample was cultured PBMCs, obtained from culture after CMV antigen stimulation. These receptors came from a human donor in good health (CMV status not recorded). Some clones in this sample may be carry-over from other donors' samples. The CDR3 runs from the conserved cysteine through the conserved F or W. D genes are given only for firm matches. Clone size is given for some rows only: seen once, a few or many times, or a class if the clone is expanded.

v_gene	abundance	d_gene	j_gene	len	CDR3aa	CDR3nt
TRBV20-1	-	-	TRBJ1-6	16	CSAREVRAGPNSPLHF	TGCAGTGCTAGAGAGGTCCGGGCAGGGCCCAATTCACCCCTCCACTTT
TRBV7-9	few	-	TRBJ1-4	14	CASSRFSGNEKLFF	TGTGCCAGCAGCCGTTTCTCGGGAAATGAAAAACTGTTTTTT
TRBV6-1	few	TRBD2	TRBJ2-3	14	CASRGGQNTDTQYF	TGTGCCAGCAGGGGAGGGCAGAACACAGATACGCAGTATTTT
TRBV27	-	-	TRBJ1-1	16	CASSLRRGGMNTEAFF	TGTGCCAGCAGTTTAAGGAGAGGCGGCATGAACACTGAAGCTTTCTTT
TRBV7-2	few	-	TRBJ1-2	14	CASSLDRVSEGYTF	TGTGCCAGCAGCTTAGACAGGGTATCTGAAGGCTACACCTTC
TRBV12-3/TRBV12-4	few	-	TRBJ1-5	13	CASTRQYNQPQHF	TGTGCCAGCACCCGACAGTATAATCAGCCCCAGCATTTT
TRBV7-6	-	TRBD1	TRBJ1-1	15	CASSWGQGDATEAFF	TGTGCCAGCAGCTGGGGACAGGGCGACGCCACTGAAGCTTTCTTT
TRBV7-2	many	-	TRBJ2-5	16	CASSLDSGFQGETQYF	TGTGCCAGCAGCTTAGATTCGGGGTTCCAGGGTGAGACCCAGTACTTC
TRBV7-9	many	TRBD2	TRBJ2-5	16	CASSLLAGAFQETQYF	TGTGCCAGCAGCTTATTAGCGGGGGCCTTCCAAGAGACCCAGTACTTC
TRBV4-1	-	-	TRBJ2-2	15	CASSWRWGFTGELFF	TGCGCCAGCAGTTGGCGGTGGGGGTTCACCGGGGAGCTGTTTTTT
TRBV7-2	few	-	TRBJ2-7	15	CASSIRLSPAYEQYF	TGTGCCAGCAGCATTAGACTATCCCCCGCCTACGAGCAGTACTTC
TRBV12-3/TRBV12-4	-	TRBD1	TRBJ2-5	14	CASSSTGLGTTQYF	TGTGCCAGCAGCTCGACAGGGTTGGGGACGACCCAGTACTTC
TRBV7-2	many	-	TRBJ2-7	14	CASSLRTYSYEQYF	TGTGCCAGCAGCTTACGGACATACTCCTACGAGCAGTACTTC
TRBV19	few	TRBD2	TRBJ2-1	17	CASMGLAGGTSYNEQFF	TGTGCCAGTATGGGACTAGCGGGAGGGACGTCCTACAATGAGCAGTTCTTC
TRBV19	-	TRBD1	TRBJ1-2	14	CASISGDSPYGYTF	TGTGCCAGTATTTCAGGGGACAGCCCCTATGGCTACACCTTC
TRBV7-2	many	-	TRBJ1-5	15	CASTRGGNSNQPQHF	TGTGCCAGCACCCGGGGGGGTAATAGCAATCAGCCCCAGCATTTT
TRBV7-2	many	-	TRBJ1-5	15	CASSLRVYSNQPQHF	TGTGCCAGCAGCTTGAGAGTATATAGCAATCAGCCCCAGCATTTT
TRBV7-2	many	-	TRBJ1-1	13	CASSLRQNTEAFF	TGTGCCAGCAGCTTAAGGCAGAACACTGAAGCTTTCTTT
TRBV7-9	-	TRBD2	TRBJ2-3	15	CASSPSGQAPDTQYF	TGTGCCAGCAGTCCTAGCGGGCAAGCCCCAGATACGCAGTATTTT
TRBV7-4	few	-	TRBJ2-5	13	CASSLEEQETQYF	TGTGCCAGCAGCTTAGAGGAGCAAGAGACCCAGTACTTC
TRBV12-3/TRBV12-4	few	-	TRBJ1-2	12	CASSLGRGSTQF	TGTGCCAGCAGTTTAGGTCGCGGAAGCACACAATTC
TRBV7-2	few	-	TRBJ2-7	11	CEAGATYEQYF	TGTGAAGCAGGGGCTACCTACGAGCAGTACTTC
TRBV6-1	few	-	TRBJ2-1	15	CASGNRDSSYNEQFF	TGTGCCAGCGGGAATCGCGACAGCTCCTACAATGAGCAGTTCTTC
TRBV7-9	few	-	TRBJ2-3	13	CASSDGDTDTQYF	TGTGCCAGCAGCGACGGGGACACAGATACGCAGTATTTT
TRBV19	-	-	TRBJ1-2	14	CASPTSGINYGYTF	TGTGCCAGTCCGACGTCCGGGATTAACTATGGCTACACCTTC